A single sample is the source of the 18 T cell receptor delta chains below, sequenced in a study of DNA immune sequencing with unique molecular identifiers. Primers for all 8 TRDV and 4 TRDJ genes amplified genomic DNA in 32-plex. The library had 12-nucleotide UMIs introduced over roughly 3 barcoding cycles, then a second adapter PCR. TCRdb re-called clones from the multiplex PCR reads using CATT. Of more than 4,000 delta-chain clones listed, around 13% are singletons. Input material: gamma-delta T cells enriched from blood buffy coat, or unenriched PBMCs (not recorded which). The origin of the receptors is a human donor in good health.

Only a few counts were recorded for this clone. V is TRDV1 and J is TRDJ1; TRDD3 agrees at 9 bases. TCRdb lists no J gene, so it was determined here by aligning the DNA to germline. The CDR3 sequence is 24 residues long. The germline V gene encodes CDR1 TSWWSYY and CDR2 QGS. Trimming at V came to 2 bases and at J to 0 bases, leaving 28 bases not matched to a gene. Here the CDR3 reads CALGEVVGAETYGLGDFYTDKLIF. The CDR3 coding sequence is TGTGCTCTTGGGGAAGTTGTAGGGGCGGAAACCTACGGCCTGGGGGATTTTTACACCGATAAACTCATCTTT.

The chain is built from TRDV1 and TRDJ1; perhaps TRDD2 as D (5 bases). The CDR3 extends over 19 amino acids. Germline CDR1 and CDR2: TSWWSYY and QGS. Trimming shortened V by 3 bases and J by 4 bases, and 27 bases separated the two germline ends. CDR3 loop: CALGDHFHLPTPHLDKLIF. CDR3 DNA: TGTGCTCTTGGGGACCACTTCCATCTACCCACCCCCCATCTCGATAAACTCATCTTT.

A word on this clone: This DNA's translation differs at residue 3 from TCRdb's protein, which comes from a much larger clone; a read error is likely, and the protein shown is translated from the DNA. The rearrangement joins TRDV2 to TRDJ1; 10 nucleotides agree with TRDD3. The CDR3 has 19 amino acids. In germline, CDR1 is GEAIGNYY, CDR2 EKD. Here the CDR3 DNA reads TGTGCCAGTGACACCGTCGTGCATGGGGGATACAGAGATCCCGATAAACTCATCTTT. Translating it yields CASDTVVHGGYRDPDKLIF.

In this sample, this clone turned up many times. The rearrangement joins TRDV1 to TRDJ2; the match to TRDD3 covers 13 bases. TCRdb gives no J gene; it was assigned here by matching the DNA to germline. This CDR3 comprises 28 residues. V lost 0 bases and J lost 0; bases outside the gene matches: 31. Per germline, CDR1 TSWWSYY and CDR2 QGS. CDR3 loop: CALGELKLWHWGLGGMTGGYALTAQLFF. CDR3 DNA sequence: TGTGCTCTTGGGGAACTTAAATTATGGCACTGGGGCCTTGGAGGGATGACTGGGGGATACGCTTTGACAGCACAACTCTTCTTT.

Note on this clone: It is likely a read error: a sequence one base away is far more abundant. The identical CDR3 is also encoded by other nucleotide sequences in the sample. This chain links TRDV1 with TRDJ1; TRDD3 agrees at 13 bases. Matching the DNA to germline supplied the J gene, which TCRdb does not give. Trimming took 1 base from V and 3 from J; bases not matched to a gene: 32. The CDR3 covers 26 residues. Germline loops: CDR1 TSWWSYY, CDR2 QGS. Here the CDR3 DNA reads TGTGCTCTTGGGGAACCCCCTCCTACTGATTCAGTACTGGGGGATACGCCCCAGACGGCCGCCGATAAACTCATCTTT. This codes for CALGEPPPTDSVLGDTPQTAADKLIF.

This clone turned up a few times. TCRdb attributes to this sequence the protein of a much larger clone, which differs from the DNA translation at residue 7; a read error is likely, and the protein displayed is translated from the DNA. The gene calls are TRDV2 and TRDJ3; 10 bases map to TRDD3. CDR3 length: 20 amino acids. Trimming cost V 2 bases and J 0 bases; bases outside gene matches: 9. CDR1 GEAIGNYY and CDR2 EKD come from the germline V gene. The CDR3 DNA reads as TGTGCCTGTGACAAAGTACCGGGGGATACGCGCTCCTGGGACACCCGACAGATGTTTTTC. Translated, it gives CACDKVPGDTRSWDTRQMFF.

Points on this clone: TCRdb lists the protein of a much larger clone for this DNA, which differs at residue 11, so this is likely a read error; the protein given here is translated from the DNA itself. CDR3 residues: CACDALPTSLEIKGIDKLIF. The CDR3 DNA sequence: TGTGCCTGTGACGCTCTTCCTACGTCTCTGGAAATAAAGGGGATCGATAAACTCATCTTT. The rearrangement uses TRDV2 and TRDJ1; TRDD2 agrees at 8 bases. This CDR3 has 20 amino acids. Losses at the gene ends were 3 bases for V and 4 bases for J; bases not matched to a gene: 24. Germline lookup yields CDR1 GEAIGNYY and CDR2 EKD.

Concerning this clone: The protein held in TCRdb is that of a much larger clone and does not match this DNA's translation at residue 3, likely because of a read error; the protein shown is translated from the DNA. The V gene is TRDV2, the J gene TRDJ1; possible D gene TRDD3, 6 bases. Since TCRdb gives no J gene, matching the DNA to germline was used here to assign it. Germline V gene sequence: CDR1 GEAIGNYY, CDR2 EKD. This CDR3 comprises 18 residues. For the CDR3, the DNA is TGTGCCGGTGACACCGTACCTAGCCTGGGGAAAAAACCCGATAAACTCATCTTT. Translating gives CAGDTVPSLGKKPDKLIF.

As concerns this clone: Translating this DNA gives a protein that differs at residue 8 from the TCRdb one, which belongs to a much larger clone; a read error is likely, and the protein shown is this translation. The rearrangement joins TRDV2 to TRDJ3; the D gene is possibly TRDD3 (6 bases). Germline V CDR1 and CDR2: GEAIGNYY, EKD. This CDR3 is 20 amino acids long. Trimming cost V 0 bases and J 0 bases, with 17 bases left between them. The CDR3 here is CACDTLGATNGSWDTRQMFF. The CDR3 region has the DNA TGTGCCTGTGACACCTTGGGGGCCACGAACGGCTCCTGGGACACCCGACAGATGTTTTTC.

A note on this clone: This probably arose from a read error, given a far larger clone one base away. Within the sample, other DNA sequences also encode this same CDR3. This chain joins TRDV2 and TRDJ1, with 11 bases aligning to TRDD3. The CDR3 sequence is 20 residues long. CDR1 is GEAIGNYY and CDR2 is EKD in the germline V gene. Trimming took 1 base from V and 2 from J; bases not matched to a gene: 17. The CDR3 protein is CACDTLGTGGYARSTDKLIF. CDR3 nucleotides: TGTGCCTGTGACACGTTGGGTACTGGGGGATATGCGAGGTCAACCGATAAACTCATCTTT.

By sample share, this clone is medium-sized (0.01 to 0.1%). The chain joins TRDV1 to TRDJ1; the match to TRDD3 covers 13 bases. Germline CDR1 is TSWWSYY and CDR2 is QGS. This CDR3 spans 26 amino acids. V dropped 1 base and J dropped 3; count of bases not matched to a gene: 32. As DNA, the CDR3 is TGTGCTCTTGGGGAACCCCCTCCTACGGATTCAGTACTGGGGGATACGCCCCAGACGGCCGCCGATAAACTCATCTTT. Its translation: CALGEPPPTDSVLGDTPQTAADKLIF.

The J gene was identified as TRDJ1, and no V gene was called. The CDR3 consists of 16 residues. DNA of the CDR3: TGTGCTCTTGGGGGGCTTTCTAAACCCCACACCGATAAACTCATCTTT. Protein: CALGGLSKPHTDKLIF.

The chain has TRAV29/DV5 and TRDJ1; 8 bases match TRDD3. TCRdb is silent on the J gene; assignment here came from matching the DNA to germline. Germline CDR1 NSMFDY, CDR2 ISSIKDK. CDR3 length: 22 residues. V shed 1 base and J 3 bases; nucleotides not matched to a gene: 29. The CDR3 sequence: CAASSSYVFWDTRIPVADKLIF. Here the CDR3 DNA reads TGTGCAGCAAGCTCCTCCTACGTTTTCTGGGATACGCGTATCCCTGTGGCCGATAAACTCATCTTT.

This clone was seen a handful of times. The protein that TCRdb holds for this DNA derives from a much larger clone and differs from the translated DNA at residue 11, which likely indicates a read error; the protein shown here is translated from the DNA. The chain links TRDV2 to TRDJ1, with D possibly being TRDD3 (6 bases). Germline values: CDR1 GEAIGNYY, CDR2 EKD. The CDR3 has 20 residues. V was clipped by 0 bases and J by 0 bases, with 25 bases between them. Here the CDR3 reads CACDTLRVSGEHEYTDKLIF. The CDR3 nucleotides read TGTGCCTGTGACACCCTGAGGGTTTCTGGGGAACACGAGTACACCGATAAACTCATCTTT.

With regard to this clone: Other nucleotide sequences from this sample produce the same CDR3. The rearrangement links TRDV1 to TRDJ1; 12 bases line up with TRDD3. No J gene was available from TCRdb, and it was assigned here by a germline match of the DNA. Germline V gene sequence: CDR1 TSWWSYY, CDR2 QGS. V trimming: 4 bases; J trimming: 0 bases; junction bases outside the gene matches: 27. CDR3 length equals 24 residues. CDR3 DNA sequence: TGTGCTCTTGGGGGCCGGGCCGGCCGAATCTGGGGGATACGAGGCCGATTGTACACCGATAAACTCATCTTT. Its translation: CALGGRAGRIWGIRGRLYTDKLIF.

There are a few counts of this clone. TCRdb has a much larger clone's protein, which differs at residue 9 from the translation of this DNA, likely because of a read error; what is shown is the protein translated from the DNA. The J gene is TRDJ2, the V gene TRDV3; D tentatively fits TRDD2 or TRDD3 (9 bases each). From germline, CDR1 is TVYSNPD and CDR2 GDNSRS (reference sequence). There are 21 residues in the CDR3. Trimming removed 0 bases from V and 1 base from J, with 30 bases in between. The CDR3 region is CAFSLPTSIWGIPFLTAQLFF. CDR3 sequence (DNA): TGTGCCTTTAGCCTTCCTACGTCTATCTGGGGGATTCCTTTTTTGACAGCACAACTCTTCTTT.

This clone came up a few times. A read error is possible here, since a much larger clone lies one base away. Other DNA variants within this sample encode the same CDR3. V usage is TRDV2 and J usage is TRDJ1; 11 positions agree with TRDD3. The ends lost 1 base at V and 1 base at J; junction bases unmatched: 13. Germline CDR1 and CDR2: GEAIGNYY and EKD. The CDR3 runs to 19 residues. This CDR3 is CACDTLVGDTGQSTDKLIF. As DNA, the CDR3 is TGTGCCTGTGACACGCTAGTGGGGGATACGGGGCAAAGCACCGATAAACTCATCTTT.

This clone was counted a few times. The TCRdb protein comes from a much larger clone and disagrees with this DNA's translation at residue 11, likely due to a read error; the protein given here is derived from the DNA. CDR3 protein: CACDTLLGSSCDTRQMFF. CDR3 nucleotides: TGTGCCTGTGACACTCTACTGGGGAGCTCCTGTGACACCCGACAGATGTTTTTC. The chain employs TRDV2 and TRDJ3; TRDD3 aligns across 7 bases. Per germline, CDR1 GEAIGNYY and CDR2 EKD. This CDR3 has 18 residues.